The clone carrying this T cell receptor (beta chain) was detected a few times. Its antigen remains unknown. This entry belongs to a study of cytomegalovirus exposure and HLA in healthy donors. Whole-study results and caveats: While the bulk of TCR sequences proved rare, some public TCRs turned up in many donors. Per a later analysis, HLA-associated TCR beta chains showed more clonal expansion than other, equally common TCR beta chains. Researchers counted around 180 TCR beta chains as cytomegalovirus-associated.

Germline loops: CDR1 LGHNA, CDR2 YSLEER. With 4 bases clipped from V and 5 bases from J, the junction kept 5 bases outside the gene matches. This CDR3 comprises 15 residues. With 60 Vbeta and 13 Jbeta primers, the PCR was carried out. Libraries were prepared by immunoSEQ multiplex PCR; TCRdb keeps only in-frame clonotypes and omits some of them. The table shows about 160,000 clones, with 70% to 90% occurring only once. The sample taken for sequencing was PBMCs. The chain uses TRBV4-3 and TRBJ1-4; 9 bases are shared with TRBD1. This TCR derives from a male donor in good health and CMV-seronegative. This CDR3 reads CASSLTTGGNEKLFF. In nucleotides, the CDR3 is TGCGCCAGCAGCCTGACGACAGGGGGAAATGAAAAACTGTTTTTT.